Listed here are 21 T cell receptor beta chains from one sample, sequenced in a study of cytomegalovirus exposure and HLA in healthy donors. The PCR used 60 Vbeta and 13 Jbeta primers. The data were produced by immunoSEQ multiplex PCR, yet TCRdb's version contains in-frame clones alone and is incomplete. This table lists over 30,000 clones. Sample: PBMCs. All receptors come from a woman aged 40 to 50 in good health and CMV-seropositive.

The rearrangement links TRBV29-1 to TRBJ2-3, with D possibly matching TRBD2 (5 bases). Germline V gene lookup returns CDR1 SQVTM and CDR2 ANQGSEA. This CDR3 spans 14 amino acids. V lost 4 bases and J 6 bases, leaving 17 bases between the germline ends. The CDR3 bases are TGCAGCGTTGGTGGCGTCAGAGGAGGCGATACGCAGTATTTT. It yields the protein CSVGGVRGGDTQYF.

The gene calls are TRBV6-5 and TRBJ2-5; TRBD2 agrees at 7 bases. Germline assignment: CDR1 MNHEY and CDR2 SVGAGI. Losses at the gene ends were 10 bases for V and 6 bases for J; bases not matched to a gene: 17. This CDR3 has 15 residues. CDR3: CATASAQGGLKTQYF. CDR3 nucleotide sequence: TGTGCCACCGCCTCCGCGCAGGGAGGGTTGAAGACCCAGTACTTC.

CDR3 loop: CASSVGLAGGFRGGELFF. CDR3 nucleotide sequence: TGTGCCAGCAGCGTAGGACTAGCGGGAGGGTTTCGTGGCGGGGAGCTGTTTTTT. The chain couples TRBV9 to TRBJ2-2; 14 positions agree with TRBD2. This CDR3 contains 18 residues. CDR1 SGDLS and CDR2 YYNGEE come from the germline V gene. V was pared by 0 bases and J by 7 bases, with 8 bases of the junction left unmatched.

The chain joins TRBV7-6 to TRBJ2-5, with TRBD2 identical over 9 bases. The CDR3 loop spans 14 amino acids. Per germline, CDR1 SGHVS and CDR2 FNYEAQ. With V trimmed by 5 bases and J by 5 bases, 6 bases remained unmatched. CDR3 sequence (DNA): TGTGCCAGCAGCCCCGCGGGGGGGGACGAGACCCAGTACTTC. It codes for CASSPAGGDETQYF.

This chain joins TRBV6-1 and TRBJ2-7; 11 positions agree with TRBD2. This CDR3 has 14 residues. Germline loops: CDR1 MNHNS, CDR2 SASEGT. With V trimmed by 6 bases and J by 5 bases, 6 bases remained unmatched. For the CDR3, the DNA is TGTGCCAGCAGGCCTAGCGGGAGGCCCAACGAGCAGTACTTC. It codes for CASRPSGRPNEQYF.

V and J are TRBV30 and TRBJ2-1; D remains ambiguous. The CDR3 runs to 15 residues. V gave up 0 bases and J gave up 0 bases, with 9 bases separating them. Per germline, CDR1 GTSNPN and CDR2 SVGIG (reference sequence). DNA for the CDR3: TGTGCCTGGAGTGTACCCAGGAACTCCTACAATGAGCAGTTCTTC. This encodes CAWSVPRNSYNEQFF.

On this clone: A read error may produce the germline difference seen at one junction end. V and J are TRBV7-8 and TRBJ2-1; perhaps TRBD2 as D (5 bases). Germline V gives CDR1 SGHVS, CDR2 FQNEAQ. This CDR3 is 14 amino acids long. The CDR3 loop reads CASSFGVSDNEQFF. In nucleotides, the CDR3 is TGTGCCAGCAGCTTCGGGGTCTCCGACAATGAGCAGTTCTTC.

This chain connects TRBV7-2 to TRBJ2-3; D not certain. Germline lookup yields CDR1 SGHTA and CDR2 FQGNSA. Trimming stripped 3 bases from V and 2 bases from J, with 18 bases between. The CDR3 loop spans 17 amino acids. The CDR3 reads CASSFGSSSYYTDTQYF. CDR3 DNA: TGTGCCAGCAGCTTTGGTTCCTCCTCCTATTACACAGATACGCAGTATTTT.

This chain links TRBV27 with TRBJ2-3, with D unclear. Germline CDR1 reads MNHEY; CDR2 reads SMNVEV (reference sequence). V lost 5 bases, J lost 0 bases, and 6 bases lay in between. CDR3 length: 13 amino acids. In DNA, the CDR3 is TGTGCCAGCAGTCCCACTAGCACAGATACGCAGTATTTT. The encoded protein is CASSPTSTDTQYF.

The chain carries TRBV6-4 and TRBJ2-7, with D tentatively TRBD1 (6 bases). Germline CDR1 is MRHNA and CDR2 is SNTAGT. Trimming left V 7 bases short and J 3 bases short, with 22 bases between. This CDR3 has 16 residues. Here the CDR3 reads CASKQTSRDNRYEQYF. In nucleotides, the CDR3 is TGTGCCAGCAAACAGACCTCCCGGGACAACCGCTACGAGCAGTACTTC.

CDR3 loop: CASSLGSGSVTDTQYF. DNA for the CDR3: TGTGCCAGCAGCTTAGGTAGCGGGAGTGTCACAGATACGCAGTATTTT. This sequence joins TRBV11-2 and TRBJ2-3; 9 bases match TRBD2. The V gene's germline CDR1 is SGHAT and CDR2 FQNNGV. The CDR3 extends over 16 amino acids. V was pared by 1 base and J by 2 bases, with 4 bases of the junction left unmatched.

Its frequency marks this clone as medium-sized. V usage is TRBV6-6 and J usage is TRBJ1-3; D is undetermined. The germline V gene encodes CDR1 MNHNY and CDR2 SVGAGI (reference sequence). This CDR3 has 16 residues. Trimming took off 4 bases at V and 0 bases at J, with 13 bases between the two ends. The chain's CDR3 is CASSSVRTISGNTIYF. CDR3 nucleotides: TGTGCCAGCAGTTCGGTCAGGACTATCTCTGGAAACACCATATATTTT.

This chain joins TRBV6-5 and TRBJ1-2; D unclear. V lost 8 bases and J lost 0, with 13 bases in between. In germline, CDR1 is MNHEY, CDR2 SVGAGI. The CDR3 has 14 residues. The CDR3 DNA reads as TGTGCCAGCGGTGGTGTCGGTTCTAACTATGGCTACACCTTC. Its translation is CASGGVGSNYGYTF.

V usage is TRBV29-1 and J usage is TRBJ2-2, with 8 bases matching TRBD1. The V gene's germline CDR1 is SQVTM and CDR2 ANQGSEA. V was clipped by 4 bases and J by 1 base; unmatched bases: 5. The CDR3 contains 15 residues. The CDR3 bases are TGCAGCGTTGCCCACAGGGGGTTGAACACCGGGGAGCTGTTTTTT. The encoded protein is CSVAHRGLNTGELFF.

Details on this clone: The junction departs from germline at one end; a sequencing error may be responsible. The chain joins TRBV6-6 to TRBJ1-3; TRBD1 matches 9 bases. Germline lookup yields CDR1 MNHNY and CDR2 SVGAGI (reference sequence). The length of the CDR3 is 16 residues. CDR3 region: CASSPVVDRGRNNIYF. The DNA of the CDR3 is TGTGCCAGCAGCCCCGTTGTGGACAGGGGTAGAAACAACATATATTTT.

Here the CDR3 reads CASTKGTGGQPQHF. DNA of the CDR3: TGTGCCAGCACCAAAGGGACAGGAGGTCAGCCCCAGCATTTT. The chain couples TRBV2 to TRBJ1-5; 8 bases are shared with TRBD1. V shed 7 bases and J 6 bases; nucleotides not matched to a gene: 8. The germline V gene has CDR1 SNHLY and CDR2 FYNNEI. The CDR3 extends over 14 amino acids.

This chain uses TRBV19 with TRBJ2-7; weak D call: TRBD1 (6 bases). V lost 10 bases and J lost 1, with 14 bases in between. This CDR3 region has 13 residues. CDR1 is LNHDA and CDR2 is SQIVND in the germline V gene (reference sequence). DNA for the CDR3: TGTGCCACCTCGAAACAGGGTTCCTACGAGCAGTACTTC. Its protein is CATSKQGSYEQYF.

CDR3 protein: CASSPRTGNTEAFF. CDR3 bases: TGTGCCAGCAGCCCCCGAACAGGGAACACTGAAGCTTTCTTT. The J gene is TRBJ1-1, the V gene TRBV7-2, with TRBD1 as a possible D gene (5 bases). Looked up from germline, CDR1 is SGHTA and CDR2 is FQGNSA. Trimming took off 5 bases at V and 1 base at J, with 11 bases between the two ends. This CDR3 is 14 amino acids long.

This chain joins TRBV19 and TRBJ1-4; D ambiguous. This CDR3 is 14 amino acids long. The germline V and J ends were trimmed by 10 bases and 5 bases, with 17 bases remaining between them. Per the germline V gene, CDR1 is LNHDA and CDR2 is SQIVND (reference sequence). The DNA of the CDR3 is TGTGCCACCCGTGGCTGGGCTCTAAATGAAAAACTGTTTTTT. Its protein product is CATRGWALNEKLFF.

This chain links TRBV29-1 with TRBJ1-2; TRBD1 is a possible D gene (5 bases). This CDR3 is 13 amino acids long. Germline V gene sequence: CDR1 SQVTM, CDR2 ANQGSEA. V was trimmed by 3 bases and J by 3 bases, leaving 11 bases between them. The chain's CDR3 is CSVDKGFHYGYTF. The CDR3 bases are TGCAGCGTTGACAAGGGGTTTCACTATGGCTACACCTTC.

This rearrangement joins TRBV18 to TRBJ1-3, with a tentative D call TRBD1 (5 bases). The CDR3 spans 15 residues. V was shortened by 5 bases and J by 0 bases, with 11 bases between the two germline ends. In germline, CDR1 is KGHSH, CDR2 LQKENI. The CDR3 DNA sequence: TGTGCCAGCTCATTGGACACTGACTCTGGAAACACCATATATTTT. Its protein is CASSLDTDSGNTIYF.